The clone carrying this TCR beta chain was picked up one time. J was trimmed by 2 bases and V by 0 bases; bases with no gene match: 9. Germline CDR1 and CDR2: LNHNV and YYDKDF (reference sequence). The CDR3 runs to 17 residues. The sample is drawn from a study of T cells in narcolepsy. Method: immunoSEQ multiplex PCR; TCRdb's copy keeps in-frame clones and lacks some. Here the sample spans about 15,000 clones, about 85% being singletons. Sequencing was carried out using memory (CD45RA-) CD4+ T cells from blood. The rearrangement links TRBV15 to TRBJ1-2, with TRBD1 identical over 7 bases. The sequence derives from a human donor in good health. CDR3 sequence: CATSRDPAQGRNYGYTF. The CDR3 nucleotides are TGTGCCACCAGCAGAGATCCCGCACAGGGGAGGAACTATGGCTACACCTTC.